This T cell receptor beta chain was captured by sequencing in a study of Tregs in tolerant kidney transplant recipients. Study-wide results and limits: Findings come from small patient numbers and require larger validation. Antigen-driven expansion was suggested because donor-specific Tregs expanded more than all Tregs in tolerant patients.

The germline gives CDR1 SGHTA, CDR2 FQGNSA. This CDR3 comprises 16 residues. V shed 2 bases and J shed 3 bases, with 13 bases lying between them. Clones were read by immunoSEQ multiplex PCR, and TCRdb kept only the in-frame ones, dropping some. The table records some 74,000 clones, approximately 90% of them present only once. A remark on this clone: As yet, its antigen is unknown.

The TCR sequence derives from a human donor who received a combined kidney and bone marrow transplant. This chain links TRBV7-2 with TRBJ2-2, with unresolved D. The specimen was Tregs from blood, collected before the transplant. In DNA form, the CDR3 reads TGTGCCAGCAGCTTATTTGGAAATATTGACACCGGGGAGCTGTTTTTT. The encoded protein is CASSLFGNIDTGELFF.